Below are 30 T cell receptor beta chains sequenced from a single sample in a study of post-analysis software for immune sequencing data. Each TCR beta cDNA library carried unique molecular identifiers. TCRdb processed the PCR reads anew with MiXCR; each CDR3 protein has one entry. The sample holds roughly 650,000 distinct CDR3 sequences, around 64% seen once. What these receptors recognize is not known. General study findings and limits: In patients, four to six TRBV segments were more frequent than in controls, with TRBV5-6, TRBV5-1 and TRBV20-1 among them.

Material for sequencing was blood. The source is a girl aged 2-10 years with multiple sclerosis.

The chain links TRBV10-1 to TRBJ2-2, with 7 bases fitting TRBD1. Trimming at V came to 9 bases and at J to 5 bases, leaving 9 bases not matched to a gene. The CDR3 is 14 residues long. CDR1 and CDR2 (germline): WNHNN, SYGVQD (reference sequence). CDR3 sequence: CARRGQTLTGELFF. The CDR3 coding sequence is TGCGCCAGGAGGGGACAGACACTTACCGGGGAGCTGTTTTTT.

This clonotype was seen a few times. This chain joins TRBV20-1 and TRBJ2-5; 11 bases align to TRBD2. The end of the DNA fits TRBJ2-7 better, so the J call may be wrong. Germline lookup yields CDR1 DFQATT and CDR2 SNEGSKA (reference sequence). The CDR3 sequence is 15 residues long. The CDR3 loop reads CSALLAGGPIYEQYF. CDR3 DNA sequence: TGCAGTGCCTTATTAGCGGGAGGGCCTATCTACGAGCAGTACTTC.

This chain links TRBV5-1 with TRBJ2-3, with D uncertain. There are 14 residues in the CDR3. CDR1 and CDR2 (germline): SGHRS, YFSETQ. V was clipped by 2 bases and J by 4 bases, with 11 bases between them. The CDR3 region is CASSLTRQADTQYF. In nucleotides, the CDR3 is TGCGCCAGCAGCTTAACAAGGCAGGCAGATACGCAGTATTTT.

There are a few counts of this clonotype. The chain joins TRBV10-3 to TRBJ2-1, with 11 bases aligning to TRBD2. V shed 0 bases and J 7 bases; nucleotides not matched to a gene: 8. Germline V lookup: CDR1 ENHRY, CDR2 SYGVKD. The CDR3 totals 17 residues. The CDR3: CAISESKLAGAPNEQFF. As DNA, the CDR3 is TGTGCCATCAGTGAGTCGAAACTAGCGGGAGCCCCAAATGAGCAGTTCTTC.

This chain joins TRBV20-1 and TRBJ2-1; D might be TRBD2 (6 bases). The germline gives CDR1 DFQATT, CDR2 SNEGSKA (reference sequence). The V end was cut by 6 bases, the J end by 3 bases, with 12 bases between. The CDR3 totals 13 residues. CDR3 coding DNA: TGCAGTGCATACCCCGGGGGCTACAATGAGCAGTTCTTC. Its protein is CSAYPGGYNEQFF.

The chain uses TRBV20-1 and TRBJ2-5; TRBD1 aligns across 7 bases. This CDR3 spans 13 amino acids. V shed 3 bases and J 2 bases; nucleotides not matched to a gene: 3. Germline V lookup: CDR1 DFQATT, CDR2 SNEGSKA (reference sequence). The CDR3 region is CSASRDRQETQYF. The CDR3 DNA follows: TGCAGTGCTAGTCGGGACAGACAAGAGACCCAGTACTTC.

This chain links TRBV5-5 with TRBJ2-3, with D tentatively TRBD2 (5 bases). CDR3 length: 16 residues. Trimming shortened V by 0 bases and J by 6 bases, and 17 bases separated the two germline ends. Per the germline V gene, CDR1 is SGHKS and CDR2 is YYEKEE (reference sequence). The CDR3 DNA follows: TGTGCCAGCAGCTTGGTAGTGGGAGCGGTCCTCGATACGCAGTATTTT. Translated: CASSLVVGAVLDTQYF.

The gene calls are TRBV10-3 and TRBJ2-7; D is unclear. V was trimmed by 0 bases and J by 5 bases, leaving 5 bases between them. The germline V gene has CDR1 ENHRY and CDR2 SYGVKD. The CDR3 has 12 residues. The CDR3 DNA reads as TGTGCCATCAGTGAGTCGTTGAACGAGCAGTACTTC. Its protein is CAISESLNEQYF.

The V gene is TRBV12-3 or TRBV12-4, the J gene TRBJ2-7, with 7 bases aligning to TRBD1. The CDR3 has 15 residues. The ends lost 5 bases at V and 3 bases at J; junction bases unmatched: 10. CDR3 in DNA: TGTGCCAGCAGTAACCCCGGGACAGTAAACTACGAGCAGTACTTC. This translates into CASSNPGTVNYEQYF.

V is TRBV12-3 or TRBV12-4 and J is TRBJ2-7; perhaps TRBD1 as D (7 bases). V was shortened by 7 bases and J by 3 bases, with 13 bases between the two germline ends. The CDR3 is 13 amino acids. DNA for the CDR3: TGTGCCAGCACCCCGCGGGACAGCTACGAGCAGTACTTC. Amino acids: CASTPRDSYEQYF.

The chain uses TRBV12-3 or TRBV12-4 and TRBJ2-5, with D perhaps assigned TRBD1 or TRBD2 (5 bases each). V was pared by 5 bases and J by 5 bases, with 18 bases between. The CDR3 consists of 15 residues. The CDR3 nucleotides are TGTGCCAGCAGTCCCCCTGGGGGTCGGTGGGAGACCCAGTACTTC. The encoded protein is CASSPPGGRWETQYF.

This chain connects TRBV5-1 to TRBJ2-3; the D gene could be TRBD1 or TRBD2 (5 bases each). V shed 4 bases and J shed 2 bases, with 23 bases lying between them. The CDR3 has 18 amino acids. Germline CDR1 SGHRS, CDR2 YFSETQ. CDR3 sequence: CASSHIGTGKGPTDTQYF. The CDR3 region has the DNA TGCGCCAGCAGCCACATTGGGACGGGGAAGGGTCCCACAGATACGCAGTATTTT.

The CDR3: CASSPLPRTAFF. The CDR3 DNA is TGCGCCAGCAGCCCCCTGCCCAGAACGGCGTTCTTC. The chain carries TRBV5-1 and TRBJ2-1; D gene unclear. CDR1 and CDR2 from the germline V gene are SGHRS and YFSETQ. The CDR3 covers 12 residues. Trimming removed 4 bases from V and 15 bases from J, with 17 bases in between.

V is TRBV21-1 and J is TRBJ2-7; the D call of TRBD1 is as the table states it, not checked on the DNA. TRBV21-1 is an annotated pseudogene. This CDR3 has 14 amino acids. CDR3 in amino acids: CASRGRGFSYEQYF. CDR3 DNA sequence: TGTGCCAGCAGGGGTAGGGGGTTCTCCTACGAGCAGTACTTC.

The V and J genes are TRBV18 and TRBJ2-7; 9 positions agree with TRBD1. The J call is uncertain, as TRBJ2-5 better fits the DNA end. There are 15 residues in the CDR3. Germline CDR1 KGHSH, CDR2 LQKENI. The chain's CDR3 is CASSPKPGQGETQYF. Here the CDR3 DNA reads TGTGCCAGCTCACCGAAACCGGGACAGGGTGAGACCCAGTACTTC.

The chain carries TRBV4-1 and TRBJ2-7, with D possibly being TRBD2 (5 bases). The germline V gene has CDR1 MGHRA and CDR2 YSYEKL. Trimming took off 6 bases at V and 2 bases at J, with 11 bases between the two ends. This CDR3 is 13 amino acids long. The CDR3 is CASRALGAYEQYF. The CDR3 DNA sequence: TGCGCCAGCAGGGCCCTCGGGGCCTACGAGCAGTACTTC.

The chain links TRBV20-1 to TRBJ2-3; the D call may be TRBD1 or TRBD2 (5 bases each). From germline, CDR1 is DFQATT and CDR2 SNEGSKA (reference sequence). The CDR3 runs 13 residues. The germline V and J ends were trimmed by 5 bases and 4 bases, with 13 bases remaining between them. The CDR3: CSADGDGSDTQYF. The CDR3 bases are TGCAGTGCTGATGGGGACGGTTCAGATACGCAGTATTTT.

The chain employs TRBV29-1 and TRBJ2-5; 8 bases are a match to TRBD2. Trimming took 5 bases from V and 1 from J; bases not matched to a gene: 6. CDR1 is SQVTM, CDR2 ANQGSEA, per germline. The CDR3 extends over 14 amino acids. CDR3 nucleotide sequence: TGCAGCGTTCAAGCGGGAGAGGTCCAAGAGACCCAGTACTTC. It encodes CSVQAGEVQETQYF. The variable domain in full, with the rest retrieved from reference TRBV29-1 and TRBJ2-5, is SAVISQKPSRDICQRGTSLTIQCQVDSQVTMMFWYRQQPGQSLTLIATANQGSEATYESGFVIDKFPISRPNLTFSTLTVSNMSPEDSSIYLCSVQAGEVQETQYFGPGTRLLVL.

This chain joins TRBV7-9 and TRBJ2-3; 10 nucleotides align to TRBD2. The CDR3 has 15 residues. The junction had 7 bases not matched to a gene; V was cut back by 6 bases and J by 4 bases. CDR1 and CDR2 (germline): SEHNR, FQNEAQ (reference sequence). CDR3: CASRDLAGEPDTQYF. CDR3 nucleotides: TGTGCCAGCAGGGATCTAGCGGGGGAGCCAGATACGCAGTATTTT.

The rearrangement joins TRBV27 to TRBJ2-6; D gene ambiguous. Germline V lookup: CDR1 MNHEY, CDR2 SMNVEV (reference sequence). The CDR3 is 16 amino acids. Trimming left V 3 bases short and J 3 bases short, with 12 bases between. The CDR3 sequence is CASSFIGRRGANVLTF. DNA for the CDR3: TGTGCCAGCAGTTTCATTGGGCGACGTGGGGCCAACGTCCTGACTTTC.

The J gene is TRBJ1-5, the V gene TRBV9; D remains ambiguous. This CDR3 spans 16 amino acids. Deletions cut 0 bases from V and 0 bases from J, with 10 bases between. Germline CDR1 reads SGDLS; CDR2 reads YYNGEE. The CDR3 is CASSVGAVPSNQPQHF. DNA of the CDR3: TGTGCCAGCAGCGTAGGGGCAGTACCTAGCAATCAGCCCCAGCATTTT. The whole variable domain, remainder taken from reference TRBV9 and TRBJ1-5, is DSGVTQTPKHLITATGQRVTLRCSPRSGDLSVYWYQQSLDQGLQFLIQYYNGEERAKGNILERFSAQQFPDLHSELNLSSLELGDSALYFCASSVGAVPSNQPQHFGDGTRLSIL.

The CDR3 DNA reads TGTGCCAGCAGCTTCGATTCGTGGGAGCAGTACTTC. Translation gives CASSFDSWEQYF. The genes are TRBV7-9 and TRBJ2-7; D gene uncertain. This CDR3 is 12 amino acids long. The germline V gene encodes CDR1 SEHNR and CDR2 FQNEAQ (reference sequence). V was trimmed by 3 bases and J by 7 bases, leaving 10 bases between them.

V usage is TRBV29-1 and J usage is TRBJ2-7; D is perhaps TRBD2 (5 bases). The ends were cut back, 6 bases at V and 4 bases at J, with 19 bases in the middle. The CDR3 contains 14 residues. Germline CDR1 SQVTM, CDR2 ANQGSEA. DNA of the CDR3: TGCAGCGTCGGCCCCGGACGGGGAAATTACGAGCAGTACTTC. As protein: CSVGPGRGNYEQYF.

In this sample, this clonotype turned up a few times. The chain employs TRBV20-1 and TRBJ2-5; 7 bases agree with TRBD2. CDR1 is DFQATT, CDR2 SNEGSKA, per germline (reference sequence). With 5 bases clipped from V and 5 bases from J, the junction kept 11 bases outside the gene matches. The CDR3 has 14 amino acids. The CDR3 bases are TGCAGTGCTGAGGGACGACTAGCCCTGGAGACCCAGTACTTC. Its protein product is CSAEGRLALETQYF.

V and J are TRBV7-2 and TRBJ1-1; a weak D match, TRBD1 (6 bases). V was trimmed by 5 bases and J by 8 bases, leaving 21 bases between them. Germline loops: CDR1 SGHTA, CDR2 FQGNSA. The length of the CDR3 is 15 residues. The CDR3 sequence: CASSRQISGAPEAFF. The CDR3 region has the DNA TGTGCCAGCAGCCGACAGATATCAGGGGCGCCGGAAGCTTTCTTT.

This rearrangement joins TRBV5-1 to TRBJ2-5, with 12 bases matching TRBD2. The length of the CDR3 is 14 residues. The V and J ends lost 7 bases and 5 bases, in that order; junction bases with no gene match: 6. Germline CDR1 and CDR2: SGHRS and YFSETQ. CDR3 sequence: CASFGLAGHETQYF. The CDR3 nucleotides read TGCGCCAGCTTTGGACTAGCGGGACATGAGACCCAGTACTTC.

The V and J genes are TRBV6-2 or TRBV6-3 and TRBJ2-1; 7 bases match TRBD2. The CDR3 has 14 residues. The trim removed 7 bases at V and 5 bases at J, leaving 8 bases unmatched. Germline-derived CDR1 and CDR2 are MNHEY and SVGEGT. The CDR3 here is CASIQRGAHNEQFF. The CDR3 nucleotides read TGTGCCAGCATTCAGCGGGGTGCTCACAATGAGCAGTTCTTC.

The chain has TRBV18 and TRBJ1-1; maybe TRBD1 (6 bases). The germline CDR1 and CDR2 sequences are KGHSH and LQKENI. The CDR3 covers 13 residues. V shed 8 bases and J shed 6 bases, with 16 bases lying between them. The CDR3 is CASPSGGRAEAFF. The CDR3 DNA sequence: TGTGCCAGCCCTTCGGGGGGCAGGGCTGAAGCTTTCTTT.

The chain has TRBV13 and TRBJ2-7, with D possibly matching TRBD1 (6 bases). V was shortened by 1 base and J by 6 bases, with 16 bases between the two germline ends. In germline, CDR1 is PRHDT, CDR2 FYEKMQ (reference sequence). The CDR3 consists of 15 residues. The CDR3 nucleotides read TGTGCCAGCAGCTTAGCCGGGACATCGATGAGCGAGCAGTACTTC. Protein: CASSLAGTSMSEQYF. Full variable domain (outside the CDR3, taken from reference TRBV13 and TRBJ2-7): AAGVIQSPRHLIKEKRETATLKCYPIPRHDTVYWYQQGPGQDPQFLISFYEKMQSDKGSIPDRFSAQQFSDYHSELNMSSLELGDSALYFCASSLAGTSMSEQYFGPGTRLTVT.

This clonotype has just a few counts. The chain uses TRBV27 and TRBJ2-6; 7 bases align to TRBD1. There are 18 residues in the CDR3. CDR1 and CDR2 from the germline V gene are MNHEY and SMNVEV (reference sequence). The ends lost 3 bases at V and 4 bases at J; junction bases unmatched: 12. CDR3 nucleotide sequence: TGTGCCAGCAGTTTGGGAAGGGGGCTACTAACAGGGGCCAACGTCCTGACTTTC. It yields the protein CASSLGRGLLTGANVLTF.